The 27 T cell receptor beta chains below come from one sample, sequenced in a study of blood T cell repertoires in COVID-19. Here immunoSEQ multiplex PCR was the method, and the copy in TCRdb shows in-frame clones only, minus some. The sample carries around 100,000 clones, about nine tenths recorded once. The sequenced sample consisted of peripheral blood. These receptors were taken from a man between 60 and 75 years old with acute or convalescent COVID-19.

This chain uses TRBV5-1 with TRBJ2-1, with TRBD2 identical over 11 bases. Losses at the gene ends were 0 bases for V and 4 bases for J; bases not matched to a gene: 3. The CDR3 length is 16 residues. The germline V gene has CDR1 SGHRS and CDR2 YFSETQ. DNA of the CDR3: TGCGCCAGCAGCTTGGAGGTAGCGGGAGGGTACAATGAGCAGTTCTTC. Its translation: CASSLEVAGGYNEQFF.

The chain joins TRBV27 to TRBJ1-1; no clear D gene. The V and J ends lost 1 base and 2 bases respectively, with 8 bases between them. Germline V gives CDR1 MNHEY, CDR2 SMNVEV (reference sequence). CDR3 size: 14 residues. The CDR3 sequence: CASSLFGGNTEAFF. In DNA form, the CDR3 reads TGTGCCAGCAGTTTATTTGGCGGTAACACTGAAGCTTTCTTT.

The chain uses TRBV3-1 (or the pseudogene TRBV3-2) and TRBJ1-1; D gene ambiguous. CDR1 LGHDT and CDR2 YNNKEL come from the germline V gene (reference sequence). The CDR3 is 13 amino acids. The V gene lost 2 bases and the J gene lost 3 bases, with 7 bases spanning the gap. Here the CDR3 reads CASSQTRDTEAFF. The CDR3 nucleotides read TGTGCCAGCAGCCAAACCCGGGACACTGAAGCTTTCTTT.

The chain has TRBV5-8 and TRBJ1-1; the D is unclear. CDR1 and CDR2 (germline): SGHTS, YDEGEE. The CDR3 extends over 14 amino acids. With 1 base removed from V and 4 bases from J, the gap between germline ends came to 11 bases. The CDR3 DNA follows: TGTGCCAGCAGCTTGATGCAGGTGGGCACTGAAGCTTTCTTT. Residues: CASSLMQVGTEAFF. Together with reference TRBV5-8 and TRBJ1-1, the CDR3 gives the full variable domain: EAGVTQSPTHLIKTRGQQATLRCSPISGHTSVYWYQQALGLGLQFLLWYDEGEERNRGNFPPRFSGRQFPNYSSELNVNALELEDSALYLCASSLMQVGTEAFFGQGTRLTVV.

The chain recombines TRBV10-3 with TRBJ1-3; no firm D call. Germline CDR1 reads ENHRY; CDR2 reads SYGVKD. The CDR3 contains 15 residues. V gave up 0 bases and J gave up 2 bases, with 8 bases separating them. CDR3 in amino acids: CAISESVGAGNTIYF. The DNA of the CDR3 is TGTGCCATCAGTGAGTCTGTGGGCGCTGGAAACACCATATATTTT.

This clone was seen just once. V and J are TRBV2 and TRBJ1-1; D may be TRBD1 (5 bases). The CDR3 is 13 amino acids. The V gene's germline CDR1 is SNHLY and CDR2 FYNNEI. The ends were cut back, 3 bases at V and 4 bases at J, with 9 bases in the middle. The CDR3 loop reads CASSEMGGTEAFF. The CDR3 DNA follows: TGTGCCAGCAGTGAGATGGGGGGCACTGAAGCTTTCTTT. The complete variable domain, with remaining parts taken from reference TRBV2 and TRBJ1-1, reads EPEVTQTPSHQVTQMGQEVILRCVPISNHLYFYWYRQILGQKVEFLVSFYNNEISEKSEIFDDQFSVERPDGSNFTLKIRSTKLEDSAMYFCASSEMGGTEAFFGQGTRLTVV.

The gene calls are TRBV2 and TRBJ2-1; TRBD1 might be the D (6 bases). The CDR3 sequence is 15 residues long. Germline values: CDR1 SNHLY, CDR2 FYNNEI. V was shortened by 7 bases and J by 9 bases, with 22 bases between the two germline ends. The CDR3 coding sequence is TGTGCCAGCACCGGACACCCGATTCAGGGGAGTGAGCAGTTCTTC. Protein: CASTGHPIQGSEQFF.

The J gene is TRBJ1-5, the V gene TRBV12-3 or TRBV12-4; D may be TRBD1 (6 bases). V was trimmed by 2 bases and J by 7 bases, leaving 9 bases between them. The CDR3 has 13 residues. CDR3 region: CASSLHRDQPQHF. CDR3 coding DNA: TGTGCCAGCAGTTTACACAGGGACCAGCCCCAGCATTTT.

This rearrangement joins TRBV10-1 to TRBJ2-3; TRBD2 matches at 8 bases. J was trimmed by 5 bases and V by 0 bases; bases with no gene match: 4. This CDR3 has 15 amino acids. Germline CDR1 WNHNN, CDR2 SYGVQD (reference sequence). The CDR3: CASSESTAGGDTQYF. CDR3 DNA sequence: TGCGCCAGCAGTGAGTCGACGGCGGGAGGAGATACGCAGTATTTT.

The chain links TRBV28 to TRBJ1-5; possible D gene TRBD1, 5 bases. This CDR3 has 12 residues. V dropped 6 bases and J dropped 6 bases, with 9 bases sitting between them. CDR1 and CDR2 (germline): MDHEN, SYDVKM. The CDR3 loop reads CASRGPVQPQHF. CDR3 nucleotide sequence: TGTGCCAGCAGGGGGCCAGTTCAGCCCCAGCATTTT.

The gene calls are TRBV4-1 and TRBJ2-7; 10 bases match TRBD2. V shed 4 bases and J 1 base; nucleotides not matched to a gene: 4. Per the germline V gene, CDR1 is MGHRA and CDR2 is YSYEKL. The CDR3 consists of 15 residues. DNA for the CDR3: TGCGCCAGCAGCCTGCAAGCGGGAGGGTCCTACGAGCAGTACGTC. Encoded protein: CASSLQAGGSYEQYV.

The V and J genes are TRBV14 and TRBJ1-2; TRBD1 matches 7 bases. The CDR3 is 14 residues long. Germline values: CDR1 SGHDN, CDR2 FVKESK. V lost 0 bases, J lost 5 bases, and 3 bases stayed unmatched. This CDR3 reads CASSQDHRGYGYTF. CDR3 in DNA: TGTGCCAGCAGCCAAGATCACAGGGGATATGGCTACACCTTC.

This clone was found once. V usage is TRBV3-1 (or the pseudogene TRBV3-2) and J usage is TRBJ2-5; the match to TRBD2 covers 13 bases. V lost 1 base and J lost 4; bases outside the gene matches: 9. The CDR3 is 18 residues long. Germline V gene data show CDR1 as LGHDT and CDR2 as YNNKEL (reference sequence). The CDR3: CASSQVLAGGREGETQYF. Written as DNA, the CDR3 is TGTGCCAGCAGCCAAGTACTAGCGGGAGGGCGGGAAGGAGAGACCCAGTACTTC.

The rearrangement links TRBV9 to TRBJ1-2; 8 positions match TRBD1. V shed 0 bases and J 0 bases; nucleotides not matched to a gene: 1. Germline-derived CDR1 and CDR2 are SGDLS and YYNGEE. The CDR3 is made up of 15 amino acids. Written as DNA, the CDR3 is TGTGCCAGCAGCGTAGAACAGGGGGCTAACTATGGCTACACCTTC. Amino acid sequence: CASSVEQGANYGYTF.

The chain has TRBV27 and TRBJ1-1; a weak D match, TRBD1 (6 bases). The germline V and J ends were trimmed by 6 bases and 3 bases, with 17 bases remaining between them. There are 15 residues in the CDR3. Germline V gives CDR1 MNHEY, CDR2 SMNVEV (reference sequence). The CDR3 DNA sequence: TGTGCCAGCAGCCTCGACAGGAGATCTTACACTGAAGCTTTCTTT. It is translated as CASSLDRRSYTEAFF.

The gene calls are TRBV4-1 and TRBJ1-2, with TRBD1 matching over 8 bases. The trim removed 2 bases at V and 2 bases at J, leaving 13 bases unmatched. CDR1 is MGHRA and CDR2 is YSYEKL in the germline V gene. This CDR3 is 18 amino acids long. CDR3 loop: CASSQSSGTGGGNYGYTF. The DNA of the CDR3 is TGCGCCAGCAGCCAATCTTCCGGGACAGGAGGCGGAAACTATGGCTACACCTTC.

The V and J genes are TRBV11-3 and TRBJ2-3; TRBD2 matches at 8 bases. The CDR3 totals 16 residues. CDR1 is SGHNT and CDR2 is YENEEA in the germline V gene. The junction had 5 bases not matched to a gene; V was cut back by 0 bases and J by 3 bases. This chain's CDR3 is CASSLDGGRNTDTQYF. The CDR3 region has the DNA TGTGCCAGCAGCTTAGACGGCGGGAGGAATACAGATACGCAGTATTTT.

This clone showed up just once. V is TRBV29-1 and J is TRBJ1-2; D is unresolved. The germline gives CDR1 SQVTM, CDR2 ANQGSEA. Trimming shortened V by 2 bases and J by 6 bases, and 13 bases separated the two germline ends. The CDR3 contains 13 residues. Written as DNA, the CDR3 is TGCAGCGTTGAATCCGGGTTCAAGGATGGCTACACCTTC. The encoded protein is CSVESGFKDGYTF.

The V gene is TRBV11-2, the J gene TRBJ1-2, with TRBD1 matching 8 bases. Germline V gene data show CDR1 as SGHAT and CDR2 as FQNNGV. The CDR3 runs 14 residues. Trimming cost V 5 bases and J 7 bases; bases outside gene matches: 9. The CDR3: CASSPLTGVTGYTF. The CDR3, as DNA: TGTGCCAGCAGCCCCCTGACAGGGGTAACTGGCTACACCTTC.

The rearrangement links TRBV27 to TRBJ1-2, with D perhaps TRBD1 (6 bases). This CDR3 region has 11 residues. Per the germline V gene, CDR1 is MNHEY and CDR2 is SMNVEV (reference sequence). V was clipped by 6 bases and J by 6 bases, with 8 bases between them. The CDR3 nucleotides are TGTGCCAGCAGGGCAGGGGATGGCTACACCTTC. Encoded protein: CASRAGDGYTF.

The chain carries TRBV27 and TRBJ2-2; tentatively, D is TRBD1 (5 bases). Per germline, CDR1 MNHEY and CDR2 SMNVEV (reference sequence). The V and J ends lost 6 bases and 4 bases respectively, with 12 bases between them. The CDR3 extends over 14 amino acids. The chain's CDR3 is CASSPRQGTGELFF. In nucleotides, the CDR3 is TGTGCCAGCAGCCCCCGTCAGGGCACCGGGGAGCTGTTTTTT.

The sample holds a few counts of this clone. The rearrangement joins TRBV2 to TRBJ2-7; D is undetermined. CDR1 and CDR2 (germline): SNHLY, FYNNEI. The V and J ends lost 7 bases and 2 bases respectively, with 12 bases between them. This CDR3 is built from 13 residues. DNA for the CDR3: TGTGCCAGCACAGGCACCTTCACCTACGAGCAGTACTTC. Translated, it gives CASTGTFTYEQYF.

This clone was counted only a few times. The chain combines TRBV6-5 with TRBJ2-7, with TRBD2 identical over 10 bases. The CDR3 is 13 amino acids. CDR1 is MNHEY and CDR2 is SVGAGI in the germline V gene. Trimming at V came to 5 bases and at J to 4 bases, leaving 2 bases not matched to a gene. The CDR3 here is CASSTSGNYEQYV. CDR3 DNA: TGTGCCAGCAGTACTAGCGGGAATTACGAGCAGTACGTC.

The chain carries TRBV29-1 and TRBJ1-1; D not certain. This CDR3 spans 14 amino acids. Germline-derived CDR1 and CDR2 are SQVTM and ANQGSEA. Trimming removed 4 bases at V and 1 base at J, with 13 bases between. DNA of the CDR3: TGCAGCGTTGTGCTAGGAGGGTCGAACACTGAAGCTTTCTTT. This encodes CSVVLGGSNTEAFF. The whole variable domain, filled in from reference TRBV29-1 and TRBJ1-1, reads SAVISQKPSRDICQRGTSLTIQCQVDSQVTMMFWYRQQPGQSLTLIATANQGSEATYESGFVIDKFPISRPNLTFSTLTVSNMSPEDSSIYLCSVVLGGSNTEAFFGQGTRLTVV.

The chain carries TRBV18 and TRBJ2-6; tentative D call: TRBD1 (5 bases). Trimming removed 1 base at V and 0 bases at J, with 10 bases between. Germline V CDR1 and CDR2: KGHSH, LQKENI. This CDR3 has 17 amino acids. This chain's CDR3 is CASSPLAGISGANVLTF. The CDR3 nucleotides are TGTGCCAGCTCACCACTTGCAGGGATCTCTGGGGCCAACGTCCTGACTTTC. Variable domain in full (rest from reference TRBV18 and TRBJ2-6): NAGVMQNPRHLVRRRGQEARLRCSPMKGHSHVYWYRQLPEEGLKFMVYLQKENIIDESGMPKERFSAEFPKEGPSILRIQQVVRGDSAAYFCASSPLAGISGANVLTFGAGSRLTVL.

This clone was found once. V usage is TRBV11-2 and J usage is TRBJ1-6; 7 bases line up with TRBD1. The germline gives CDR1 SGHAT, CDR2 FQNNGV. The junction had 7 bases not matched to a gene; V was cut back by 3 bases and J by 8 bases. The length of the CDR3 is 15 residues. CDR3 loop: CASSFGDRRDSPLHF. CDR3 nucleotide sequence: TGTGCCAGCAGCTTCGGGGACAGACGTGATTCACCCCTCCACTTT.

V and J are TRBV28 and TRBJ1-2, with a weak D call TRBD1 (6 bases). V was pared by 11 bases and J by 11 bases, with 24 bases between. Per germline, CDR1 MDHEN and CDR2 SYDVKM. The CDR3 sequence is 13 residues long. This CDR3 is CAVGGRLVMRYTF. The DNA for the CDR3 is TGTGCCGTCGGGGGGCGCTTAGTTATGCGGTACACCTTC.